This T cell receptor (beta chain) was recovered during a study of cytomegalovirus exposure and HLA in healthy donors. Study-level findings and limits: Reported findings show TCR beta sequences accurately forecast HLA-A and HLA-B alleles in most subjects.

PCR primers comprised 60 Vbeta and 13 Jbeta primers. The table came from immunoSEQ multiplex PCR; TCRdb's copy has only in-frame clones and leaves some out. The sample includes tens of thousands of clones. Points on this clone: Its matching antigen is unknown.

The TCR was taken from a man aged 25 to 40 in good health and CMV-seropositive. Sequenced input: PBMCs.

This chain's CDR3 is CASSSYRQGGQPQHF. Written as DNA, the CDR3 is TGTGCCAGCAGCTCCTACAGACAGGGCGGTCAGCCCCAGCATTTT. V and J are TRBV7-8 and TRBJ1-5, with 7 nucleotides matching TRBD1. Trimming took 4 bases from V and 6 from J; bases not matched to a gene: 9. The CDR3 spans 15 residues. The germline V gene has CDR1 SGHVS and CDR2 FQNEAQ.